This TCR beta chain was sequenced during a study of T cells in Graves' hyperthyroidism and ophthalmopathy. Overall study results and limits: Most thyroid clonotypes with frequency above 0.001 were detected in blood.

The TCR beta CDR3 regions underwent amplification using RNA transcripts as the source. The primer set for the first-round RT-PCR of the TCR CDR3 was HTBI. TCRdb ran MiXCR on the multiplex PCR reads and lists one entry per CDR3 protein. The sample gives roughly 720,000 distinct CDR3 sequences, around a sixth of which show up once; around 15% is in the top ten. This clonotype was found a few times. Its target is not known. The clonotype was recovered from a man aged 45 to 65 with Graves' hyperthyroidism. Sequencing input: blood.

The CDR3 sequence is CASSEAGAADTQYF. In DNA, the CDR3 is TGTGCCAGCAGTGAGGCGGGAGCGGCAGATACGCAGTATTTT. The V and J genes are TRBV2 and TRBJ2-3, with 7 positions matching TRBD2. Germline V CDR1 and CDR2: SNHLY, FYNNEI. The V and J ends lost 3 bases and 4 bases, in that order; junction bases with no gene match: 4. The CDR3 runs to 14 residues.